This TCR beta chain was documented in a study of T cells expressing NK-cell markers. TCRdb reprocessed the 5' RACE reads, keeping one entry per CDR3 protein, no DNA. This table lists 500,000 or so distinct CDR3 sequences. The CDR3 spans 15 residues. Per the germline V gene, CDR1 is SGHKS and CDR2 is YYEKEE (reference sequence). This TCR was recovered from a man in his late teens or twenties in good health. This chain links TRBV5-5 with TRBJ2-5. The sequenced sample consisted of blood T cells: a sorted CD56 or NKG2C T cell subset, CD4+ or CD8+ T cells, or bulk PBMC T cells (not recorded which). The CDR3 protein is CASSLAQGVRETQYF.